This T cell receptor (beta chain) stems from a study of blood T cell repertoires in COVID-19. Profiled with immunoSEQ multiplex PCR; TCRdb holds only in-frame clones, not every one. The repertoire holds 130,000 or so clones, around 83% seen once, with roughly 1.5% in the top ten. The CDR3 has 15 residues. V shed 7 bases and J shed 1 base, with 17 bases lying between them. Germline V gene data show CDR1 as MDHEN and CDR2 as SYDVKM. The sequenced sample was peripheral blood. The receptor was derived from a human donor in a cohort sampled during active COVID-19. The rearrangement uses TRBV28 and TRBJ2-7; D is perhaps TRBD2 (6 bases). The CDR3 nucleotides read TGTGCCAGCAATCCCGGGATGGGGGGATCCTACGAGCAGTACTTC. It specifies CASNPGMGGSYEQYF.